Below, 27 T cell receptor beta chains from the same sample are listed, as sequenced in a study of a mutant IDH1 vaccine in newly diagnosed glioma. Time point denoted: week 35, safety follow-up. Each dose delivered 300 ug of mutant IDH1 20-mer peptide subcutaneously with imiquimod. Sequencing was performed with immunoSEQ multiplex PCR; in TCRdb, only in-frame clones are kept and a portion is missing. This repertoire shows about 50,000 clones, 70% to 80% found once; its top ten account for 12%. These receptors have no identified antigens. This specimen consisted of PBMCs, obtained from a glioma patient whose treatment included an IDH1 peptide vaccine. All receptors come from a man between 35 and 55 years old with glioma.

V and J are TRBV7-2 and TRBJ2-7; 8 bases line up with TRBD1. Germline values: CDR1 SGHTA, CDR2 FQGNSA. Trimming cost V 6 bases and J 2 bases; bases outside gene matches: 6. This CDR3 has 14 amino acids. CDR3 sequence: CASRKDRGPYEQYV. CDR3 bases: TGTGCCAGCAGGAAAGACAGGGGTCCCTACGAGCAGTACGTC.

J is TRBJ1-5 and V is TRBV30, with 10 bases matching TRBD1. The V segment lost 5 bases and the J segment 2 bases; nucleotides outside the gene matches: 6. The CDR3 contains 15 residues. Germline V gives CDR1 GTSNPN, CDR2 SVGIG (reference sequence). The chain's CDR3 is CAWDRGQMGNQPQHF. The CDR3 coding sequence is TGTGCCTGGGACAGGGGGCAAATGGGCAATCAGCCCCAGCATTTT.

The V gene is TRBV19, the J gene TRBJ1-1; tentatively, D is TRBD1 (5 bases). Per the germline V gene, CDR1 is LNHDA and CDR2 is SQIVND (reference sequence). V lost 3 bases and J 6 bases, leaving 11 bases between the germline ends. The CDR3 is made up of 13 amino acids. CDR3 sequence: CASSIARVPEAFF. DNA of the CDR3: TGTGCCAGTAGTATTGCCAGGGTCCCTGAAGCTTTCTTT.

The chain carries TRBV15 and TRBJ1-1; no reliable D call. The CDR3 length is 12 residues. Germline V lookup: CDR1 LNHNV, CDR2 YYDKDF (reference sequence). Trimming took off 0 bases at V and 9 bases at J, with 8 bases between the two ends. The CDR3 DNA sequence: TGTGCCACCAGCAGAGAAAGACGGCAAGCTTTCTTT. It specifies CATSRERRQAFF. The variable domain in full, with the rest retrieved from reference TRBV15 and TRBJ1-1, is DAMVIQNPRYQVTQFGKPVTLSCSQTLNHNVMYWYQQKSSQAPKLLFHYYDKDFNNEADTPDNFQSRRPNTSFCFLDIRSPGLGDTAMYLCATSRERRQAFFGQGTRLTVV.

This chain's CDR3 is CASREGQAYEQYF. As DNA, the CDR3 is TGTGCCAGCAGGGAGGGACAGGCCTACGAGCAGTACTTC. V usage is TRBV27 and J usage is TRBJ2-7; 8 bases agree with TRBD1. Germline CDR1 MNHEY, CDR2 SMNVEV (reference sequence). The CDR3 runs 13 residues. Trimming at V came to 6 bases and at J to 2 bases, leaving 3 bases not matched to a gene.

V is TRBV27 and J is TRBJ2-7; the match to TRBD1 covers 11 bases. Germline CDR1 is MNHEY and CDR2 is SMNVEV (reference sequence). V shed 3 bases and J 7 bases; nucleotides not matched to a gene: 11. CDR3 length equals 16 residues. In DNA form, the CDR3 reads TGTGCCAGCAGTTTCCGTCCCGGACAGGGGGCGCAAGAGCAGTACGTC. Protein product: CASSFRPGQGAQEQYV.

The chain uses TRBV27 and TRBJ2-1, with 11 positions matching TRBD2. The CDR3 is made up of 14 amino acids. From germline, CDR1 is MNHEY and CDR2 SMNVEV (reference sequence). Unmatched junction bases numbered 11, after V lost 9 bases and J lost 10 bases. CDR3 in amino acids: CASQDGRTSGEQFF. In DNA form, the CDR3 reads TGTGCCAGTCAGGACGGAAGGACTAGCGGGGAGCAGTTCTTC.

The chain is built from TRBV5-1 and TRBJ2-2; D unclear. The CDR3 sequence is 16 residues long. Between the trimmed V and J ends, which lost 4 bases and 5 bases, there was a span of 18 bases. Germline loops: CDR1 SGHRS, CDR2 YFSETQ. The CDR3 region is CASSPVGRPRTGELFF. CDR3 coding DNA: TGCGCCAGCAGCCCGGTAGGGCGCCCCCGGACCGGGGAGCTGTTTTTT.

The chain joins TRBV11-2 to TRBJ1-2; 8 bases agree with TRBD1. This CDR3 has 15 amino acids. V lost 1 base to trimming and J lost 12 bases; unmatched junction nucleotides: 13. CDR1 and CDR2 (germline): SGHAT, FQNNGV. This CDR3 is CASSLGDRGYPKDTF. The DNA of the CDR3 is TGTGCCAGCAGCTTAGGCGACAGGGGATACCCTAAGGACACCTTC.

In this sample, this clone turned up a few times. This chain joins TRBV19 and TRBJ1-1; D is undetermined. Per germline, CDR1 LNHDA and CDR2 SQIVND (reference sequence). Between the trimmed V and J ends, which lost 6 bases and 1 base, there was a span of 9 bases. The CDR3 totals 13 residues. CDR3: CASRESGNTEAFF. The DNA for the CDR3 is TGTGCCAGTAGAGAATCCGGGAACACTGAAGCTTTCTTT.

The J gene is TRBJ2-3, the V gene TRBV9; D remains ambiguous. CDR1 is SGDLS and CDR2 is YYNGEE in the germline V gene. CDR3 size: 15 residues. V lost 0 bases to trimming and J lost 0 bases, with 8 bases between them. Here the CDR3 DNA reads TGTGCCAGCAGCGTAGGTGGGCGCAGCACAGATACGCAGTATTTT. Amino acids: CASSVGGRSTDTQYF. Drawing the rest from reference TRBV9 and TRBJ2-3, the complete variable domain is DSGVTQTPKHLITATGQRVTLRCSPRSGDLSVYWYQQSLDQGLQFLIQYYNGEERAKGNILERFSAQQFPDLHSELNLSSLELGDSALYFCASSVGGRSTDTQYFGPGTRLTVL.

The sample holds a few counts of this clone. V usage is TRBV30 and J usage is TRBJ2-7; D not resolved. Germline CDR1 is GTSNPN and CDR2 is SVGIG (reference sequence). Trimming stripped 2 bases from V and 1 base from J, with 9 bases between. This CDR3 contains 13 residues. This CDR3 is CAWSRSNSYEQYV. The CDR3 DNA reads as TGTGCCTGGAGTAGAAGCAATTCCTACGAGCAGTACGTC.

CDR3 DNA sequence: TGTGCCAGCAGGAGGGGGGGTGGACAGGCGAACTATGGCTACACCTTC. Translation: CASRRGGGQANYGYTF. The chain carries TRBV7-2 and TRBJ1-2, with 7 bases lining up with TRBD1. There are 16 residues in the CDR3. V trimming: 6 bases; J trimming: 2 bases; junction bases outside the gene matches: 12. Per germline, CDR1 SGHTA and CDR2 FQGNSA.

This clone was seen a few times. The chain couples TRBV7-9 to TRBJ2-7, with 7 bases that match TRBD1. This CDR3 has 14 residues. J gave up 4 bases and V 4 bases, and 7 bases lay outside the gene matches. Germline CDR1 and CDR2: SEHNR and FQNEAQ (reference sequence). In nucleotides, the CDR3 is TGTGCCAGCAGCTCCTGGGACAGACAGTACGAGCAGTACGTC. It encodes CASSSWDRQYEQYV.

The rearrangement uses TRBV27 and TRBJ2-6; D gene uncertain. CDR3 length: 15 amino acids. Germline loops: CDR1 MNHEY, CDR2 SMNVEV (reference sequence). Deletions cut 6 bases from V and 0 bases from J, with 9 bases between. The CDR3 DNA is TGTGCCAGCAGCCTATCTATCTCTGGGGCCAACGTCCTGACTTTC. Its translation is CASSLSISGANVLTF.

The chain has TRBV7-9 and TRBJ2-5; 14 bases agree with TRBD2. The CDR3 runs to 16 residues. Germline V gene data show CDR1 as SEHNR and CDR2 as FQNEAQ (reference sequence). V trimming: 5 bases; J trimming: 4 bases; junction bases outside the gene matches: 6. CDR3 loop: CASSPRGLAGGETQYF. The DNA for the CDR3 is TGTGCCAGCAGCCCGAGAGGACTAGCGGGAGGAGAGACCCAGTACTTC.

The chain employs TRBV11-3 and TRBJ2-3; TRBD1 or TRBD2 may be the D gene (5 bases each). V lost 1 base and J 6 bases, leaving 14 bases between the germline ends. The CDR3 spans 15 residues. Looked up from germline, CDR1 is SGHNT and CDR2 is YENEEA. The CDR3 DNA reads TGTGCCAGCAGCTTAGGGGGGACGCCGCTGGATACGCAGTATTTT. It codes for CASSLGGTPLDTQYF.

The CDR3 region has the DNA TGTGCCACGACCGGGTCCTCAGGTGAAAAACTGTTTTTT. Its protein product is CATTGSSGEKLFF. The gene calls are TRBV28 and TRBJ1-4, with D unclear. Germline V gives CDR1 MDHEN, CDR2 SYDVKM. This CDR3 has 13 residues. The ends were cut back, 10 bases at V and 7 bases at J, with 16 bases in the middle.

The chain carries TRBV19 and TRBJ1-3; D is unclear. The CDR3 has 17 residues. Germline V gene data show CDR1 as LNHDA and CDR2 as SQIVND (reference sequence). The ends were cut back, 6 bases at V and 0 bases at J, with 18 bases in the middle. The CDR3 sequence is CASRLSAGSGSGNTIYF. Written as DNA, the CDR3 is TGTGCCAGTAGGTTGTCGGCAGGCTCCGGCTCTGGAAACACCATATATTTT.

The V call is TRBV29-1, the J call TRBJ2-1; D is perhaps TRBD1 or TRBD2 (5 bases each). Germline CDR1 and CDR2: SQVTM and ANQGSEA. The CDR3 is 15 amino acids. The ends were cut back, 3 bases at V and 5 bases at J, with 17 bases in the middle. CDR3 DNA: TGCAGCGTTGAGACAGTGTCAGGGAGAAACAATGAGCAGTTCTTC. Translation: CSVETVSGRNNEQFF.

The chain combines TRBV4-1 with TRBJ1-1, with D possibly TRBD1 on 5 matching bases. V lost 4 bases and J 0 bases, leaving 12 bases between the germline ends. CDR1 and CDR2 from the germline V gene are MGHRA and YSYEKL. The CDR3 sequence is 15 residues long. CDR3 DNA sequence: TGCGCCAGCAGCCTGGGGGGACGGTTGAACACTGAAGCTTTCTTT. Translated: CASSLGGRLNTEAFF.

The gene calls are TRBV28 and TRBJ2-3; D uncertain. The CDR3 runs 15 residues. V was pared by 7 bases and J by 2 bases, with 16 bases between. Per the germline V gene, CDR1 is MDHEN and CDR2 is SYDVKM. CDR3 coding DNA: TGTGCCAGCACTTCAAGTGGGCGGTACACAGATACGCAGTATTTT. This encodes CASTSSGRYTDTQYF.

J is TRBJ1-2 and V is TRBV6-5; D possibly corresponds to TRBD1 (6 bases). CDR3 length: 15 residues. The V end was cut by 0 bases, the J end by 5 bases, with 13 bases between. Germline loops: CDR1 MNHEY, CDR2 SVGAGI. CDR3 in DNA: TGTGCCAGCAGTTACTCGAGTCGGGACACGTATGGCTACACCTTC. Translating gives CASSYSSRDTYGYTF.

The J gene is TRBJ1-2, the V gene TRBV2; the D is unclear. Between the trimmed V and J ends, which lost 6 bases and 8 bases, there was a span of 10 bases. The CDR3 has 11 residues. CDR1 and CDR2 from the germline V gene are SNHLY and FYNNEI. CDR3 loop: CASSPLSGYTF. The CDR3 nucleotides are TGTGCCAGCAGCCCTTTATCCGGCTACACCTTC. Based on the CDR3 plus reference TRBV2 and TRBJ1-2, the full variable domain is EPEVTQTPSHQVTQMGQEVILRCVPISNHLYFYWYRQILGQKVEFLVSFYNNEISEKSEIFDDQFSVERPDGSNFTLKIRSTKLEDSAMYFCASSPLSGYTFGSGTRLTVV.

The chain employs TRBV5-8 and TRBJ2-5, with D perhaps matching TRBD1 (6 bases). The V and J ends lost 5 bases and 0 bases respectively, with 14 bases between them. The CDR3 length is 15 residues. From germline, CDR1 is SGHTS and CDR2 YDEGEE. The CDR3 region has the DNA TGTGCCAGCAGACCCGGGACACAGTACCAAGAGACCCAGTACTTC. Translation gives CASRPGTQYQETQYF.

The genes are TRBV6-5 and TRBJ2-1; perhaps TRBD2 as D (6 bases). The CDR3 runs 13 residues. V was trimmed by 4 bases and J by 5 bases, leaving 9 bases between them. Germline CDR1 and CDR2: MNHEY and SVGAGI. The CDR3 loop reads CASSLTRNNEQFF. CDR3 nucleotide sequence: TGTGCCAGCAGTTTGACTAGAAACAATGAGCAGTTCTTC.

This clone was picked up one time. In DNA form, the CDR3 reads TGTGCCAGCAGCTTAGCAGGGGTCGGGGACAATGAGCAGTTCTTC. Translation: CASSLAGVGDNEQFF. The rearrangement links TRBV7-9 to TRBJ2-1; D is perhaps TRBD1 or TRBD2 (5 bases each). CDR3 size: 15 residues. The germline V and J ends were trimmed by 0 bases and 5 bases, with 11 bases remaining between them. Germline assignment: CDR1 SEHNR and CDR2 FQNEAQ (reference sequence).